This T cell receptor beta chain stems from a study of blood T cells in healthy people across ages. In the study overall: About one barcoded beta molecule per two T cells was the capture yield of template switching. Notes on the study in general: PBMC samples, being unsorted, prevented any conclusive comparison of naive and antigen-experienced cells.

Germline V CDR1 and CDR2: ENHRY, SYGVKD. The CDR3 has 15 residues. V lost 2 bases to trimming and J lost 1 base; unmatched junction nucleotides: 4. To note about this clonotype: What it binds is unknown.

The use of a sample-barcoded 5' primer and a J-beta primer mix characterized a second PCR of about 7 to 12 cycles. From the 5' RACE reads, TCRdb called clonotypes with MiXCR, one entry per CDR3 protein. The profile shows roughly 730,000 distinct CDR3 sequences, 56% of them singletons. This rearrangement joins TRBV10-3 to TRBJ1-1, with 7 nucleotides matching TRBD1. Sequenced input: blood. This sequence originates from a man in his forties or fifties in good health. The DNA of the CDR3 is TGTGCCATCAGTGAGGTGCCAGGGGGGAACACTGAAGCTTTCTTT. Protein: CAISEVPGGNTEAFF.